Sequencing of this T cell receptor (beta chain) was carried out in a study of blood T cell repertoires in COVID-19. As for the study in general: Some COVID-19 samples were acute and others convalescent; all came from the United States, Italy and Spain. T cells, B-cell-depleted T cells, or PBMCs supplied cDNA or gDNA.

In the authors' workflow: Reference gene primer amplification in the assay estimated nucleated cell counts. Generated by immunoSEQ multiplex PCR, the TCRdb table keeps only in-frame clones and is missing some. The DNA gave D and trimming, while V, J and clone size come from that table. Of about 68,000 clones in the sample, roughly 85% are singletons; the top ten hold approximately 25%. Trimming left V 5 bases short and J 2 bases short, with 16 bases between. CDR3 length: 16 amino acids. Germline CDR1 and CDR2: LGHDT and YNNKEL (reference sequence). In this sample, this clone turned up once. The sequencing input was peripheral blood. This receptor was taken from a man aged 45 to 65 with acute or convalescent COVID-19. The V and J genes are TRBV3-1 (or the pseudogene TRBV3-2) and TRBJ2-1; possibly TRBD2 for D (5 bases). The CDR3 DNA sequence: TGTGCCAGCAGCAGCACGGGATTCCGAGCCTACAATGAGCAGTTCTTC. This encodes CASSSTGFRAYNEQFF.